A single sample is the source of the 32 T cell receptor beta chains below, sequenced in a study of identical twins. One entry per CDR3 protein, called by TCRdb with MiXCR from the 5' RACE reads. This sample has around 1.7 million distinct CDR3 sequences, with around 29% found just once. The sequencing input was cord blood. These receptors were taken from a newborn girl in good health.

A few counts support this clonotype. This chain connects TRBV7-8 to TRBJ2-5; 9 bases agree with TRBD2. With 5 bases clipped from V and 4 bases from J, the junction kept 11 bases outside the gene matches. The CDR3 is 16 residues long. Germline V gene lookup returns CDR1 SGHVS and CDR2 FQNEAQ. The CDR3 here is CASSLTAASGVETQYF. The CDR3 DNA reads TGTGCCAGCAGCCTAACCGCAGCTAGCGGGGTAGAGACCCAGTACTTC.

As for this clonotype: The junction differs from germline at one of its ends, possibly a read error. The CDR3 loop is CASSELGTVNAEAFF. CDR3 nucleotide sequence: TGTGCCAGCAGTGAACTGGGAACAGTGAACGCTGAAGCTTTCTTT. The genes are TRBV6-1 and TRBJ1-1; no clear D gene. The V gene's germline CDR1 is MNHNS and CDR2 SASEGT. The CDR3 consists of 15 residues.

A remark on this clonotype: A clone one base away is much larger, so this may be a read error. This chain joins TRBV10-3 and TRBJ2-5; 12 bases agree with TRBD2. The DNA end is more similar to TRBJ2-1, so the J call may be wrong. CDR1 is ENHRY, CDR2 SYGVKD, per germline. This CDR3 has 16 amino acids. The CDR3 DNA is TGTGCCATCAGTGATGGACTAGCGGGATTTCAAGAGACCCAGTTCTTC. Protein product: CAISDGLAGFQETQFF.

In this sample, this clonotype turned up a few times. The gene calls are TRBV10-3 and TRBJ2-5; D possibly matches TRBD1 or TRBD2 (5 bases each). Per germline, CDR1 ENHRY and CDR2 SYGVKD. This CDR3 has 15 residues. V lost 6 bases and J 1 base, leaving 15 bases between the germline ends. CDR3 nucleotides: TGTGCCATCAGGCAAGGGACCGCAGGCCAAGAGACCCAGTACTTC. Encoded protein: CAIRQGTAGQETQYF.

This chain connects TRBV2 to TRBJ2-1; D gene uncertain. This CDR3 region has 13 residues. CDR1 is SNHLY, CDR2 FYNNEI, per germline. V was clipped by 4 bases and J by 8 bases, with 12 bases between them. CDR3 loop: CASSVNPPDEQFF. In DNA form, the CDR3 reads TGTGCCAGCAGTGTCAATCCCCCGGATGAGCAGTTCTTC.

This clonotype showed up just a few times. The V call is TRBV20-1, the J call TRBJ1-5; TRBD1 matches 8 bases. V gave up 3 bases and J gave up 7 bases; unmatched junction bases: 14. The CDR3 extends over 16 amino acids. CDR1 is DFQATT and CDR2 is SNEGSKA in the germline V gene (reference sequence). This chain's CDR3 is CSASYPGQAFLQPQHF. The CDR3 DNA reads as TGCAGTGCTAGCTATCCGGGACAGGCCTTTTTGCAGCCCCAGCATTTT.

The chain is built from TRBV20-1 and TRBJ1-1, with D perhaps TRBD1 (5 bases). The CDR3 length is 13 residues. Trimming cost V 4 bases and J 2 bases, with 11 bases left between them. Germline CDR1 is DFQATT and CDR2 is SNEGSKA (reference sequence). CDR3 amino acids: CSAKRGPNTEAFF. The CDR3 bases are TGCAGTGCTAAGAGGGGCCCCAACACTGAAGCTTTCTTT.

The chain links TRBV6-2 or TRBV6-3 to TRBJ2-1, with 8 bases that match TRBD2. Germline loops: CDR1 MNHEY, CDR2 SVGEGT. The CDR3 is made up of 17 amino acids. V was clipped by 2 bases and J by 0 bases; unmatched bases: 6. The CDR3 coding sequence is TGTGCCAGCAGTTACCGGACTAGCCTCAGCTCCTACAATGAGCAGTTCTTC. Translating it yields CASSYRTSLSSYNEQFF.

The CDR3 reads CASSSAGARADTQYF. In DNA form, the CDR3 reads TGTGCCAGCAGTTCGGCGGGAGCGCGCGCAGATACGCAGTATTTT. This chain joins TRBV12-3 or TRBV12-4 and TRBJ2-3; 7 bases align to TRBD2. The trim removed 4 bases at V and 4 bases at J, leaving 8 bases unmatched. The CDR3 length is 15 residues.

This clonotype was found a few times. This chain connects TRBV21-1 to TRBJ1-1. TRBV21-1 is a documented pseudogene. This CDR3 has 16 residues. In nucleotides, the CDR3 is TGTGCCAGCAGCAAGCCGGGGCTGGTCAGACGCACTGAAGCTTTCTTT. Encoded protein: CASSKPGLVRRTEAFF.

This clonotype occurred once. A clone one base away is much larger, so this may be a read error. CDR3 DNA sequence: TGTGCCAGCAGCCAAGATAAGCTAGGGGCTCACACAGATACGCAGTATTTT. Translating gives CASSQDKLGAHTDTQYF. The chain joins TRBV4-2 to TRBJ2-3, with TRBD1 as a possible D gene (5 bases). The germline V and J ends were trimmed by 0 bases and 2 bases, with 15 bases remaining between them. There are 17 residues in the CDR3. Germline V gives CDR1 LGHNA, CDR2 YNFKEQ.

The CDR3 region is CAITGTSGRNEQYF. In DNA form, the CDR3 reads TGTGCCATCACCGGGACTAGCGGGAGAAACGAGCAGTACTTC. The V and J genes are TRBV10-3 and TRBJ2-7, with 14 bases aligning to TRBD2. CDR1 is ENHRY and CDR2 is SYGVKD in the germline V gene. CDR3 length: 14 amino acids. V lost 7 bases to trimming and J lost 5 bases; unmatched junction nucleotides: 4.

This clonotype was counted between two and nine times. This may be a read error: a much more frequent sequence differs by one nucleotide. The CDR3: CASSFSTGNYGYTF. The CDR3 DNA is TGTGCCAGCAGTTTTTCGACAGGGAACTATGGCTACACCTTC. The chain is built from TRBV27 and TRBJ1-2; TRBD1 matches 7 bases. CDR3 length: 14 amino acids. V lost 3 bases and J lost 2; bases outside the gene matches: 3. Germline V gene sequence: CDR1 MNHEY, CDR2 SMNVEV (reference sequence).

Many counts were recorded for this clonotype. The V call is TRBV7-2, the J call TRBJ2-7; TRBD2 matches at 7 bases. The germline V gene encodes CDR1 SGHTA and CDR2 FQGNSA. The CDR3 contains 17 residues. The trim removed 0 bases at V and 0 bases at J, leaving 8 bases unmatched. The CDR3 protein is CASSLARPSGLSYEQYF. For the CDR3, the DNA is TGTGCCAGCAGCTTAGCGCGTCCTAGCGGACTCTCCTACGAGCAGTACTTC.

This chain connects TRBV10-3 to TRBJ2-3, with TRBD1 matching over 9 bases. V dropped 2 bases and J dropped 2; count of bases not matched to a gene: 2. CDR1 is ENHRY, CDR2 SYGVKD, per germline. The CDR3 totals 15 residues. The CDR3 protein is CAISETGGATDTQYF. CDR3 DNA sequence: TGTGCCATCAGTGAGACAGGGGGCGCCACAGATACGCAGTATTTT.

This clonotype was recorded once. This chain joins TRBV5-1 and TRBJ2-7, with D hard to call. Trimming cost V 2 bases and J 6 bases, with 15 bases left between them. Germline CDR1 and CDR2: SGHRS and YFSETQ. This CDR3 is 14 amino acids long. CDR3 bases: TGCGCCAGCAGCTTCATAGCCTCCATGGGCGAGCAGTACTTC. This sequence encodes CASSFIASMGEQYF.

CDR3 region: CATSGDGTEILAKNIQYF. CDR3 DNA sequence: TGTGCCACCAGTGGAGACGGGACAGAGATATTAGCCAAAAACATTCAGTACTTC. This chain joins TRBV24-1 and TRBJ2-4; 7 bases map to TRBD1. The CDR3 contains 18 residues. After removal of 5 bases from V and 0 bases from J, the junction contained 12 bases not matched to a gene. Germline V lookup: CDR1 KGHDR, CDR2 SFDVKD.

This clonotype was picked up a small number of times. The chain uses TRBV11-2 and TRBJ2-1; maybe TRBD1 (5 bases). Trimming removed 3 bases from V and 6 bases from J, with 15 bases in between. From germline, CDR1 is SGHAT and CDR2 FQNNGV. This CDR3 spans 15 amino acids. CDR3 coding DNA: TGTGCCAGCAGCTTTATCCGCAAGGGGATCAATGAGCAGTTCTTC. Protein: CASSFIRKGINEQFF.

This chain connects TRBV28 to TRBJ2-7; 11 bases are a match to TRBD2. The CDR3 contains 16 residues. Germline V gives CDR1 MDHEN, CDR2 SYDVKM. The V gene end was trimmed by 4 bases and the J gene end by 7 bases; junction bases not matched to a gene: 12. In DNA, the CDR3 is TGTGCCAGCAGTTCCTTGACTAGCGGGGCCTACAATGAGCAGTACTTC. Translation gives CASSSLTSGAYNEQYF.

This sequence joins TRBV12-3 or TRBV12-4 and TRBJ2-1; D call uncertain. The end of the DNA aligns better with TRBJ2-7, so the J call may be wrong. The CDR3 length is 13 residues. This CDR3 reads CASTRSSYNEQYF. The CDR3 nucleotides read TGTGCCAGCACCAGGAGCTCCTACAATGAGCAGTACTTC.

The genes are TRBV20-1 and TRBJ2-3; TRBD1 or TRBD2 may be the D gene (5 bases each). Germline loops: CDR1 DFQATT, CDR2 SNEGSKA (reference sequence). Trimming shortened V by 7 bases and J by 0 bases, and 11 bases separated the two germline ends. The CDR3 length is 13 residues. The CDR3 bases are TGCAGTGGGCCGAGGGGAAGCACAGATACGCAGTATTTT. It translates to CSGPRGSTDTQYF.

V and J are TRBV7-8 and TRBJ1-2; the D is unclear. The germline CDR1 and CDR2 sequences are SGHVS and FQNEAQ. This CDR3 contains 12 residues. Trimming took 5 bases from V and 6 from J, leaving 10 bases between them. CDR3 sequence reads: CASSQAGDGYTF. DNA for the CDR3: TGTGCCAGCAGCCAAGCGGGAGATGGCTACACCTTC.

This clonotype was detected ten times or more. The chain is built from TRBV12-3 or TRBV12-4 and TRBJ2-3; TRBD2 agrees at 11 bases. The J segment lost 4 bases and the V segment lost 5 bases, leaving 5 bases of the junction unmatched. This CDR3 is 15 amino acids long. The CDR3 here is CASSPRGLAADTQYF. The CDR3 region has the DNA TGTGCCAGCAGTCCCCGGGGACTAGCGGCAGATACGCAGTATTTT.

This clonotype was detected once. This rearrangement joins TRBV20-1 to TRBJ1-5, with D perhaps matching TRBD1 (6 bases). The V gene's germline CDR1 is DFQATT and CDR2 SNEGSKA (reference sequence). The V end was cut by 5 bases, the J end by 2 bases, with 13 bases between. The CDR3 is 14 residues long. DNA of the CDR3: TGCAGTGCTTGTCCCAGGGGTGGCAATCAGCCCCAGCATTTT. It is translated as CSACPRGGNQPQHF.

V usage is TRBV7-2 and J usage is TRBJ1-1; D uncertain. V was shortened by 0 bases and J by 3 bases, with 14 bases between the two germline ends. Germline loops: CDR1 SGHTA, CDR2 FQGNSA. The CDR3 sequence is 16 residues long. For the CDR3, the DNA is TGTGCCAGCAGCTTAGCATCCCGAAGGATGGACACTGAAGCTTTCTTT. This encodes CASSLASRRMDTEAFF.

This clonotype turned up a few times. V usage is TRBV10-3 and J usage is TRBJ2-1; D gene uncertain. The CDR3 is 11 amino acids. Germline V gene lookup returns CDR1 ENHRY and CDR2 SYGVKD. Trimming removed 4 bases from V and 6 bases from J, with 4 bases in between. The CDR3 spells CAISVLNEQFF. The DNA of the CDR3 is TGTGCCATCAGTGTCCTCAATGAGCAGTTCTTC.

The J gene is TRBJ2-1, the V gene TRBV20-1; TRBD2 aligns across 8 bases. Germline V lookup: CDR1 DFQATT, CDR2 SNEGSKA (reference sequence). V lost 2 bases, J lost 7 bases, and 7 bases stayed unmatched. The CDR3 is 14 amino acids. The CDR3 spells CSARRGGMGNEQFF. The CDR3 DNA sequence: TGCAGTGCTAGACGGGGGGGGATGGGAAATGAGCAGTTCTTC.

In its sample, this clonotype was seen a few times. The V and J genes are TRBV20-1 and TRBJ2-1, with 16 bases aligning to TRBD2. CDR1 DFQATT and CDR2 SNEGSKA come from the germline V gene (reference sequence). The V segment lost 6 bases and the J segment 7 bases; nucleotides outside the gene matches: 9. The CDR3 is 16 amino acids. The chain's CDR3 is CSAPVGLAGGYNEQFF. In DNA, the CDR3 is TGCAGTGCCCCGGTGGGACTAGCGGGAGGGTATAATGAGCAGTTCTTC.

The rearrangement uses TRBV11-2 and TRBJ2-2; TRBD1 might be the D (6 bases). Trimming shortened V by 4 bases and J by 3 bases, and 9 bases separated the two germline ends. Germline-derived CDR1 and CDR2 are SGHAT and FQNNGV. The CDR3 loop spans 14 amino acids. The CDR3: CASSSGVYTGELFF. The CDR3 DNA follows: TGTGCCAGCAGCTCAGGGGTCTACACCGGGGAGCTGTTTTTT.

Many counts were recorded for this clonotype. The junction and the germline gene differ at one end; a read error may be behind it. This chain uses TRBV12-3 or TRBV12-4 with TRBJ2-7, with 8 bases matching TRBD1. The length of the CDR3 is 13 residues. In nucleotides, the CDR3 is TGCGCCAGCAGCTTGGCAGGGGGCAATGAGCAGTACTTC. The encoded protein is CASSLAGGNEQYF.

The genes are TRBV20-1 and TRBJ2-1; 10 bases match TRBD2. This CDR3 has 14 amino acids. Germline-derived CDR1 and CDR2 are DFQATT and SNEGSKA (reference sequence). Losses at the gene ends were 5 bases for V and 7 bases for J; bases not matched to a gene: 8. CDR3 nucleotide sequence: TGCAGTGCTGCCCTTAGCGGGGGGAGAAATGAGCAGTTCTTC. It is translated as CSAALSGGRNEQFF.

This clonotype has just one count. The chain recombines TRBV4-1 with TRBJ2-2; 9 bases fit TRBD2. The CDR3 loop spans 22 amino acids. The germline CDR1 and CDR2 sequences are MGHRA and YSYEKL. Trimming removed 0 bases from V and 6 bases from J; junction bases left unmatched: 23. The CDR3 DNA reads TGCGCCAGCAGCCAAGAACCAACCTCCCCCTCTAGCGGGATAGGTGAGGCCGGGGAGCTGTTTTTT. Protein sequence: CASSQEPTSPSSGIGEAGELFF.